The clone carrying this T cell receptor (beta chain) showed up just a few times. Its target is unknown. The V and J ends lost 3 bases and 6 bases respectively, with 15 bases between them. CDR3 length: 15 amino acids. Germline assignment: CDR1 WSHSY and CDR2 SAAADI. This record belongs to a study of T cell responses to AZD1222 COVID-19 vaccine. Overall study results and limits: Only six individuals given AZD1222 were seropositive at baseline. Vaccine-related CD4 TCRs covered spike, predominating at 160-218 and 743-854. The study found Spike-specific TCR breadth and depth rose after two AZD1222 doses.

The repertoire was sequenced with immunoSEQ multiplex PCR; TCRdb's copy has only in-frame clones and lacks some. The data show 50,000 to 65,000 clones, 75% to 95% seen once. This chain connects TRBV10-2 to TRBJ1-3, with unresolved D. The material was peripheral blood, obtained 28 days after the second dose of the MenACWY control vaccine. The sequence was obtained from an adult who received the MenACWY meningococcal vaccine as a control. The CDR3 is CASSDQISRENTIYF. As DNA, the CDR3 is TGCGCCAGCAGTGATCAGATCTCACGGGAAAACACCATATATTTT.